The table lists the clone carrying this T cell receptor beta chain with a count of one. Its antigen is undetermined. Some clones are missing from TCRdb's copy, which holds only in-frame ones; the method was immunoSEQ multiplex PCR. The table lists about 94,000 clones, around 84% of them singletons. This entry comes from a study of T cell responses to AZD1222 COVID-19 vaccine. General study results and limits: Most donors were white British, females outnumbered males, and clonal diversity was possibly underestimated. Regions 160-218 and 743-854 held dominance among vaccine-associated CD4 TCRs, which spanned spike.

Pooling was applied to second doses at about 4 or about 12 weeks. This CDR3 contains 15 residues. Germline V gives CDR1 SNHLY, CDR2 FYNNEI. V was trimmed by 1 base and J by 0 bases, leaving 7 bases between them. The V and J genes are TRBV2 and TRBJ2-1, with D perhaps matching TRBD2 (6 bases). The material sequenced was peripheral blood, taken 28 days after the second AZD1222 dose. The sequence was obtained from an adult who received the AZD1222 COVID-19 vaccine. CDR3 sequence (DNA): TGTGCCAGCAGTGAAGGGAGGGCCTCCTACAATGAGCAGTTCTTC. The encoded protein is CASSEGRASYNEQFF.